A selection of T cell receptor beta chains follows, all from one sample in a study of OX40 agonist ivuxolimab in advanced cancers. Some clones are missing from TCRdb's copy, which holds only in-frame ones; the method was immunoSEQ multiplex PCR. The table records fewer than 100,000 clones, about 80% of them present only once. Sequencing used CD4+ or CD8+ T cells sorted from blood, obtained in a trial of the OX40 agonist ivuxolimab. These TCRs come from an adult with an advanced solid tumor such as melanoma, head and neck, liver or kidney cancer. Each CDR3 is given with its conserved first and last residue. The D gene is left open where the match is weak. Clone size, where shown, is once, few, many, or a class for clones that have expanded.

V: TRBV7-2
size: .
D: .
J: TRBJ2-1
DNA: TGTGCCAGCAGCACGAGCAGGCGGGAGCAGTTCTTC
CDR3: CASSTSRREQFF

V: TRBV9
size: .
D: TRBD1
J: TRBJ2-3
DNA: TGTGCCAGCAGCGTCGGGACAGGGGTGACAGATACGCAGTATTTT
CDR3: CASSVGTGVTDTQYF

V: TRBV6-5
size: few
D: .
J: TRBJ1-3
DNA: TGTGCCAGCAGTTACCTCTCTGGAAACACCATATATTTT
CDR3: CASSYLSGNTIYF

V: TRBV4-3
size: .
D: .
J: TRBJ1-1
DNA: TGCGCCAGCAGCCGCGCGCAAGTGAACACTGAAGCTTTCTTT
CDR3: CASSRAQVNTEAFF

V: TRBV6-5
size: .
D: .
J: TRBJ2-3
DNA: TGTGCCAGCAATTGGCGGCAGTTTAGCACAGATACGCAGTATTTT
CDR3: CASNWRQFSTDTQYF

V: TRBV2
size: .
D: .
J: TRBJ1-1
DNA: TGTGCCAGCCGGTGGGGGGACACTGAAGCTTTCTTT
CDR3: CASRWGDTEAFF

V: TRBV30
size: few
D: .
J: TRBJ1-5
DNA: TGTGCCTGGGCTCCAGGGGGCAATCAGCCCCAGCATTTT
CDR3: CAWAPGGNQPQHF

V: TRBV2
size: once
D: .
J: TRBJ1-3
DNA: TGTGCCAGCAGTGTGGAGGGGGTGAACACCATATATTTT
CDR3: CASSVEGVNTIYF

V: TRBV18
size: once
D: .
J: TRBJ1-5
DNA: TGTGCCAGCTCACACCTTAATAGCAATCAGCCCCAGCATTTT
CDR3: CASSHLNSNQPQHF

V: TRBV7-3
size: .
D: .
J: TRBJ2-1
DNA: TGTGCCAGCAGCTTGTCTGGAGAGCAGTTCTTC
CDR3: CASSLSGEQFF

V: TRBV4-1
size: .
D: .
J: TRBJ2-3
DNA: TGCGCCAGCAGCCAGGACGGACCCCCTAGCACAGATACGCAGTATTTT
CDR3: CASSQDGPPSTDTQYF

V: TRBV28
size: .
D: TRBD1
J: TRBJ2-7
DNA: TGTGCCTCCACAGGGGCTACTCGCTACGAGCAGTACTTC
CDR3: CASTGATRYEQYF

V: TRBV11-3
size: .
D: .
J: TRBJ2-2
DNA: TGTGCCAGCAGGAGTGGTCCATCGAACACCGGGGAGCTGTTTTTT
CDR3: CASRSGPSNTGELFF

V: TRBV28
size: .
D: .
J: TRBJ1-2
DNA: TGTGCCAGCAGTTCTACAGGAAACTATGGCTACACCTTC
CDR3: CASSSTGNYGYTF

V: TRBV6-4
size: .
D: TRBD2
J: TRBJ2-3
DNA: TGTGCCAGCAGCGGTAGCGGGGGGGCCACAGATACGCAGTATTTT
CDR3: CASSGSGGATDTQYF

V: TRBV5-1
size: once
D: TRBD2
J: TRBJ2-7
DNA: TGCGCCAGCAGCCGAACTAGCGGGAGGGAAGAGCAGTACTTC
CDR3: CASSRTSGREEQYF

V: TRBV13
size: few
D: .
J: TRBJ2-7
DNA: TGTGCCAGCAGCTTAGGCCCTTTAGGGACTCCGGGCTTC
CDR3: CASSLGPLGTPGF

V: TRBV6-5
size: .
D: .
J: TRBJ1-2
DNA: TGTGCCAGCGTGGACGTAGGTGGCTACACCTTC
CDR3: CASVDVGGYTF

V: TRBV6-1
size: .
D: .
J: TRBJ2-3
DNA: TGTGCCAGCAGTGAAAGAGGACGGCTCCGTACGCAGTATTTT
CDR3: CASSERGRLRTQYF

V: TRBV28
size: .
D: .
J: TRBJ1-2
DNA: TGTGCCAGCAGAAGGGACGGACTCTATGGCTACACCTTC
CDR3: CASRRDGLYGYTF

V: TRBV6-1
size: .
D: .
J: TRBJ1-3
DNA: TGTGCCAGCAGTGAAGCAACTCGGACGCAAAGGGACACCATATATTTT
CDR3: CASSEATRTQRDTIYF

V: TRBV11-3
size: .
D: TRBD1
J: TRBJ2-7
DNA: TGTGCCAGCAGCCCACGATCAGGGGGCGACGAGCAGTACTTC
CDR3: CASSPRSGGDEQYF

V: TRBV7-6
size: .
D: .
J: TRBJ2-2
DNA: TGTGCCAGCAGAAAAGACAGACGGAATGCGAACACCGGGGAGCTGTTTTTT
CDR3: CASRKDRRNANTGELFF

V: TRBV7-9
size: .
D: .
J: TRBJ2-5
DNA: TGTGCCAGCAGCTTAGGGCTAGGGCAGCAAGAGACCCAGTACTTC
CDR3: CASSLGLGQQETQYF